Below are 16 T cell receptor beta chains sequenced from a single sample in a study of T cell responses to AZD1222 COVID-19 vaccine. Assay: immunoSEQ multiplex PCR; the TCRdb copy retains only in-frame clones and omits some. Here the sample spans 150,000 to 200,000 clones, 85% to 95% being singletons. The sequenced sample was peripheral blood, obtained 28 days after the second AZD1222 dose. Receptor source: an adult who received the AZD1222 COVID-19 vaccine.

V is TRBV19 and J is TRBJ2-1, with 7 bases fitting TRBD2. Trimming removed 3 bases from V and 3 bases from J; junction bases left unmatched: 5. Germline CDR1 reads LNHDA; CDR2 reads SQIVND (reference sequence). The CDR3 covers 15 residues. CDR3: CASSMPGLVYNEQFF. CDR3 DNA: TGTGCCAGTAGTATGCCCGGACTAGTCTACAATGAGCAGTTCTTC.

The chain employs TRBV4-1 and TRBJ2-2; no definite D call. There are 13 residues in the CDR3. CDR1 is MGHRA and CDR2 is YSYEKL in the germline V gene. The ends were cut back, 4 bases at V and 7 bases at J, with 10 bases in the middle. CDR3 protein: CASSPPLGGELFF. The CDR3 nucleotides are TGCGCCAGCAGCCCCCCACTGGGCGGGGAGCTGTTTTTT.

This chain links TRBV30 with TRBJ2-1; TRBD2 might be the D (5 bases). In germline, CDR1 is GTSNPN, CDR2 SVGIG (reference sequence). V was pared by 3 bases and J by 8 bases, with 8 bases between. CDR3 size: 11 residues. The CDR3 sequence: CAWSGVYEQFF. CDR3 coding DNA: TGTGCCTGGAGCGGGGTCTATGAGCAGTTCTTC.

The V and J genes are TRBV15 and TRBJ2-3; perhaps TRBD1 as D (8 bases). The germline V gene encodes CDR1 LNHNV and CDR2 YYDKDF (reference sequence). V was clipped by 3 bases and J by 2 bases, with 18 bases between them. The length of the CDR3 is 17 residues. The CDR3 sequence is CATSSGQGAGHTDTQYF. In DNA, the CDR3 is TGTGCCACCAGCAGCGGACAGGGAGCGGGACACACAGATACGCAGTATTTT.

The chain carries TRBV6-5 and TRBJ2-7; D ambiguous. Trimming cost V 3 bases and J 2 bases, with 8 bases left between them. Germline CDR1 MNHEY, CDR2 SVGAGI. The CDR3 is made up of 13 amino acids. The CDR3 loop is CASSYRPTYEQYF. CDR3 DNA sequence: TGTGCCAGCAGTTATCGTCCCACCTACGAGCAGTACTTC.

This rearrangement joins TRBV6-1 to TRBJ2-7; D is unresolved. The V end lost 2 bases, the J end lost 0 bases, and 11 bases lay between the germline ends. Germline CDR1 is MNHNS and CDR2 is SASEGT. The CDR3 loop spans 15 amino acids. CDR3 sequence (DNA): TGTGCCAGCAGTGAACTACCTTCAAACTCCTACGAGCAGTACTTC. Translation: CASSELPSNSYEQYF.

The V and J genes are TRBV10-1 and TRBJ2-7, with D possibly TRBD1 on 6 matching bases. Trimming cost V 8 bases and J 5 bases, with 19 bases left between them. Per germline, CDR1 WNHNN and CDR2 SYGVQD (reference sequence). The CDR3 extends over 14 amino acids. The CDR3 region is CASGSGGGSDEQYF. The CDR3 region has the DNA TGCGCCAGCGGTAGTGGGGGCGGGTCGGACGAGCAGTACTTC.

The rearrangement uses TRBV6-1 and TRBJ1-3, with D possibly TRBD1 on 6 matching bases. Germline loops: CDR1 MNHNS, CDR2 SASEGT. The CDR3 loop spans 15 amino acids. The ends were cut back, 3 bases at V and 7 bases at J, with 16 bases in the middle. The CDR3 sequence: CASSDGRGLGNTIYF. DNA for the CDR3: TGTGCCAGCAGTGATGGCAGGGGTCTGGGGAACACCATATATTTT.

The CDR3 is CASSRTTGTSQEQYF. As DNA, the CDR3 is TGCGCCAGCAGCCGAACGACAGGGACTTCTCAGGAGCAGTACTTC. V gene TRBV4-1 combines with J gene TRBJ2-7; TRBD1 might be the D (7 bases). CDR1 MGHRA and CDR2 YSYEKL come from the germline V gene. The CDR3 runs to 15 residues. The V gene lost 4 bases and the J gene lost 7 bases, with 20 bases spanning the gap.

This rearrangement joins TRBV2 to TRBJ2-7, with 8 bases lining up with TRBD2. With V trimmed by 5 bases and J by 3 bases, 9 bases remained unmatched. This CDR3 has 15 residues. Germline assignment: CDR1 SNHLY and CDR2 FYNNEI. Written as DNA, the CDR3 is TGTGCCAGCAGTTCTCAAGCGGGAGCGGGCTACGAGCAGTACTTC. It translates to CASSSQAGAGYEQYF. The variable domain in full, with the rest retrieved from reference TRBV2 and TRBJ2-7, is EPEVTQTPSHQVTQMGQEVILRCVPISNHLYFYWYRQILGQKVEFLVSFYNNEISEKSEIFDDQFSVERPDGSNFTLKIRSTKLEDSAMYFCASSSQAGAGYEQYFGPGTRLTVT.

The chain combines TRBV19 with TRBJ1-1; weak D call: TRBD1 (5 bases). Germline CDR1 and CDR2: LNHDA and SQIVND (reference sequence). V gave up 9 bases and J gave up 3 bases, with 8 bases separating them. The CDR3 is 11 residues long. The CDR3 loop is CASAGYTEAFF. The CDR3 nucleotides are TGTGCCAGCGCAGGGTACACTGAAGCTTTCTTT. Supplemented by reference TRBV19 and TRBJ1-1, the full variable domain reads DGGITQSPKYLFRKEGQNVTLSCEQNLNHDAMYWYRQDPGQGLRLIYYSQIVNDFQKGDIAEGYSVSREKKESFPLTVTSAQKNPTAFYLCASAGYTEAFFGQGTRLTVV.

The CDR3 DNA is TGTGCCAGCAGCGTTTACCAGACAGGGGGGCAAGAGACCCAGTACTTC. Translated, it gives CASSVYQTGGQETQYF. The chain employs TRBV7-9 and TRBJ2-5; 9 bases are a match to TRBD1. Germline assignment: CDR1 SEHNR and CDR2 FQNEAQ (reference sequence). With 5 bases clipped from V and 2 bases from J, the junction kept 9 bases outside the gene matches. The CDR3 has 16 amino acids.

The chain joins TRBV7-9 to TRBJ1-1; D not resolved. Looked up from germline, CDR1 is SEHNR and CDR2 is FQNEAQ (reference sequence). CDR3 length equals 11 residues. Trimming cost V 5 bases and J 2 bases, with 3 bases left between them. As DNA, the CDR3 is TGTGCCAGCAGCCGCAACACTGAAGCTTTCTTT. It specifies CASSRNTEAFF. The complete variable domain, with remaining parts taken from reference TRBV7-9 and TRBJ1-1, reads DTGVSQNPRHKITKRGQNVTFRCDPISEHNRLYWYRQTLGQGPEFLTYFQNEAQLEKSRLLSDRFSAERPKGSFSTLEIQRTEQGDSAMYLCASSRNTEAFFGQGTRLTVV.

The rearrangement links TRBV29-1 to TRBJ1-2; 7 bases align to TRBD1. This CDR3 is built from 12 residues. The junction had 0 bases not matched to a gene; V was cut back by 3 bases and J by 2 bases. Per germline, CDR1 SQVTM and CDR2 ANQGSEA. CDR3 amino acids: CSVEGQNYGYTF. In DNA form, the CDR3 reads TGCAGCGTTGAGGGACAGAACTATGGCTACACCTTC.

The genes are TRBV11-2 and TRBJ2-7, with D unresolved. Germline CDR1 is SGHAT and CDR2 is FQNNGV. This CDR3 region has 15 residues. With 1 base removed from V and 2 bases from J, the gap between germline ends came to 12 bases. CDR3 sequence reads: CASSLVQTRTYEQYF. In DNA, the CDR3 is TGTGCCAGCAGCTTAGTCCAAACCCGGACCTACGAGCAGTACTTC.

The chain recombines TRBV19 with TRBJ2-1; tentative D call: TRBD2 (5 bases). The ends were cut back, 5 bases at V and 9 bases at J, with 26 bases in the middle. The germline CDR1 and CDR2 sequences are LNHDA and SQIVND (reference sequence). The CDR3 contains 17 residues. As DNA, the CDR3 is TGTGCCAGTAGTGCCTACCCCGGGGTCCCAATGAGCGGTGAGCAGTTCTTC. This gives the protein CASSAYPGVPMSGEQFF. Full variable domain (outside the CDR3, taken from reference TRBV19 and TRBJ2-1): DGGITQSPKYLFRKEGQNVTLSCEQNLNHDAMYWYRQDPGQGLRLIYYSQIVNDFQKGDIAEGYSVSREKKESFPLTVTSAQKNPTAFYLCASSAYPGVPMSGEQFFGPGTRLTVL.